This entry lists 9 T cell receptor beta chains sequenced from one sample in a study of T cell repertoires in ileal Crohn's disease. The assay was immunoSEQ multiplex PCR, and TCRdb's table has in-frame clones only and misses some. The data contain some 15,000 clones, around four fifths of them singletons. Material for sequencing was ileal tissue. These receptors all stem from an adult with Crohn's disease.

The J gene is TRBJ2-3, the V gene TRBV6-5, with TRBD2 matching over 12 bases. CDR3 length: 16 amino acids. After removal of 0 bases from V and 4 bases from J, the junction contained 2 bases not matched to a gene. CDR1 is MNHEY and CDR2 is SVGAGI in the germline V gene. The CDR3 here is CASSYSLAGGADTQYF. The CDR3 coding sequence is TGTGCCAGCAGTTACTCTCTAGCGGGAGGGGCAGATACGCAGTATTTT.

V usage is TRBV5-1 and J usage is TRBJ2-1, with TRBD2 matching over 9 bases. Losses at the gene ends were 6 bases for V and 2 bases for J; bases not matched to a gene: 9. This CDR3 is 16 amino acids long. Germline V gives CDR1 SGHRS, CDR2 YFSETQ. The CDR3 DNA sequence: TGCGCCAGCACCCCTACGGAGCGGGGGGCCTACAATGAGCAGTTCTTC. The encoded protein is CASTPTERGAYNEQFF.

The J gene is TRBJ1-2, the V gene TRBV5-5, with a possible D match to TRBD1 (5 bases). This CDR3 contains 15 residues. Per the germline V gene, CDR1 is SGHKS and CDR2 is YYEKEE (reference sequence). Trimming cost V 4 bases and J 4 bases, with 17 bases left between them. CDR3 amino acids: CASSLTVSGVYGYTF. In DNA form, the CDR3 reads TGTGCCAGCAGCCTCACCGTTTCGGGGGTCTATGGCTACACCTTC.

The CDR3 region has the DNA TGTGCCAGCAGCGTAGTGGGGACAGAGCGAAGTTTAAATGGCTACACCTTC. It encodes CASSVVGTERSLNGYTF. The rearrangement links TRBV9 to TRBJ1-2, with 7 positions matching TRBD1. In germline, CDR1 is SGDLS, CDR2 YYNGEE. The ends lost 0 bases at V and 6 bases at J; junction bases unmatched: 14. CDR3 length: 17 amino acids.

The chain has TRBV29-1 and TRBJ2-5; 7 bases line up with TRBD1. The CDR3 sequence is 15 residues long. Germline V CDR1 and CDR2: SQVTM, ANQGSEA. The junction had 9 bases not matched to a gene; V was cut back by 0 bases and J by 5 bases. The CDR3 DNA reads as TGCAGCGTTGAAGATGAGACAGGGCGAGGCGAGACCCAGTACTTC. The encoded protein is CSVEDETGRGETQYF.

The CDR3 is CASSAGQGASREQYF. The CDR3 coding sequence is TGTGCCAGCAGCGCCGGACAGGGGGCCTCTCGCGAGCAGTACTTC. The rearrangement links TRBV5-4 to TRBJ2-7, with 11 bases identical to TRBD1. The CDR3 has 15 amino acids. V shed 4 bases and J 6 bases; nucleotides not matched to a gene: 9. Germline assignment: CDR1 SGHNT and CDR2 YYREEE (reference sequence). Full variable domain (rest looked up from reference TRBV5-4 and TRBJ2-7): ETGVTQSPTHLIKTRGQQVTLRCSSQSGHNTVSWYQQALGQGPQFIFQYYREEENGRGNFPPRFSGLQFPNYSSELNVNALELDDSALYLCASSAGQGASREQYFGPGTRLTVT.

This clone appeared once. The genes are TRBV18 and TRBJ2-5; 10 bases map to TRBD1. J gave up 5 bases and V 2 bases, and 8 bases lay outside the gene matches. This CDR3 contains 16 residues. In germline, CDR1 is KGHSH, CDR2 LQKENI. CDR3 residues: CASSPATGTGVETQYF. CDR3 nucleotides: TGTGCCAGCTCACCAGCTACCGGGACAGGGGTCGAGACCCAGTACTTC.

The J gene is TRBJ2-3, the V gene TRBV2; weak D call: TRBD2 (6 bases). CDR1 and CDR2 (germline): SNHLY, FYNNEI. The CDR3 covers 15 residues. V was clipped by 4 bases and J by 0 bases, with 11 bases between them. The CDR3 region has the DNA TGTGCCAGCAGTGCCGGGACTCAAAGCACAGATACGCAGTATTTT. It encodes CASSAGTQSTDTQYF.

The chain couples TRBV9 to TRBJ2-1; 10 nucleotides match TRBD2. The CDR3 has 19 residues. The germline V gene encodes CDR1 SGDLS and CDR2 YYNGEE. The V gene end was trimmed by 0 bases and the J gene end by 0 bases; junction bases not matched to a gene: 9. The CDR3 nucleotides read TGTGCCAGCAGCGTAGGCCAGCGGGGGGGCCTTAGCTCCTACAATGAGCAGTTCTTC. It encodes CASSVGQRGGLSSYNEQFF.